Below, 27 T cell receptor beta chains from the same sample are listed, as sequenced in a study of shared clonotypes between healthy human individuals. Some clones are missing from TCRdb's copy, which holds only in-frame ones; the method was immunoSEQ multiplex PCR. Of just over 2,000,000 clones in the sample, roughly 95% were seen once. The sequenced material came from naive CD4+ T cells sorted from blood. Subset denoted: CD45RA+ positively selected. The receptors were gathered from a man aged 18 to 30 in good health.

The CDR3 nucleotides read TGCAGCGCCAGACAGGGTGATTCACCCCTCCACTTT. Its protein product is CSARQGDSPLHF. The chain carries TRBV29-1 and TRBJ1-6, with 7 bases fitting TRBD1. Germline V gene lookup returns CDR1 SQVTM and CDR2 ANQGSEA. The CDR3 contains 12 residues. The V gene end was trimmed by 7 bases and the J gene end by 8 bases; junction bases not matched to a gene: 5.

The chain employs TRBV5-1 and TRBJ2-7; TRBD1 matches at 9 bases. CDR1 and CDR2 from the germline V gene are SGHRS and YFSETQ. Germline trimming cut 4 bases from V and 0 bases from J; bases unmatched to any gene: 8. The CDR3 sequence is 16 residues long. CDR3 amino acids: CASSGGQGLSSYEQYF. In DNA, the CDR3 is TGCGCCAGCAGCGGGGGACAGGGACTAAGCTCCTACGAGCAGTACTTC.

The chain links TRBV7-9 to TRBJ1-4, with 10 bases identical to TRBD1. V shed 1 base and J 8 bases; nucleotides not matched to a gene: 10. The CDR3 runs 17 residues. Germline CDR1 SEHNR, CDR2 FQNEAQ (reference sequence). In nucleotides, the CDR3 is TGTGCCAGCAGCTTAGGGGGACAGGGGAAGAGAGGCGAAAAACTGTTTTTT. Protein: CASSLGGQGKRGEKLFF. Supplemented by reference TRBV7-9 and TRBJ1-4, the full variable domain reads DTGVSQNPRHKITKRGQNVTFRCDPISEHNRLYWYRQTLGQGPEFLTYFQNEAQLEKSRLLSDRFSAERPKGSFSTLEIQRTEQGDSAMYLCASSLGGQGKRGEKLFFGSGTQLSVL.

The chain is built from TRBV7-3 and TRBJ1-5, with TRBD1 identical over 7 bases. V lost 9 bases and J lost 2; bases outside the gene matches: 25. Germline values: CDR1 SGHTA, CDR2 FQGTGA. This CDR3 is 20 amino acids long. In nucleotides, the CDR3 is TGTGCCAGGACGCGAGGAGAGGTGGAAGTAATGGACAGGTGCAATCAGCCCCAGCATTTT. Its translation: CARTRGEVEVMDRCNQPQHF.

The chain is built from TRBV6-5 and TRBJ1-4; D is ambiguous. The CDR3 runs to 13 residues. Germline CDR1 is MNHEY and CDR2 is SVGAGI. Trimming took off 6 bases at V and 7 bases at J, with 12 bases between the two ends. The CDR3 protein is CASSPPTREKLFF. CDR3 coding DNA: TGTGCCAGCAGCCCTCCGACACGTGAAAAACTGTTTTTT.

Notes on this clone: Other DNA variants within this sample encode the same CDR3. This CDR3 is CASSIGDRYNEQFF. The CDR3 DNA reads TGTGCCAGTAGTATTGGGGACAGGTACAATGAGCAGTTCTTC. The chain employs TRBV19 and TRBJ2-1; 8 bases agree with TRBD1. Germline lookup yields CDR1 LNHDA and CDR2 SQIVND (reference sequence). CDR3 length: 14 residues. After removal of 3 bases from V and 4 bases from J, the junction contained 2 bases not matched to a gene.

The chain carries TRBV5-4 and TRBJ2-7, with TRBD1 matching 9 bases. The junction had 7 bases not matched to a gene; V was cut back by 4 bases and J by 2 bases. CDR3 size: 15 residues. Germline V gene lookup returns CDR1 SGHNT and CDR2 YYREEE (reference sequence). CDR3 DNA: TGTGCCAGCAGCCCGGGGGGACAGGGTCCCTACGAGCAGTACTTC. Protein product: CASSPGGQGPYEQYF.

The genes are TRBV4-1 and TRBJ2-3; TRBD1 aligns across 7 bases. CDR1 and CDR2 (germline): MGHRA, YSYEKL. The CDR3 runs to 17 residues. V shed 0 bases and J 4 bases; nucleotides not matched to a gene: 10. CDR3 bases: TGCGCCAGCAGCCAAGAAGGGGGCGTAGTGGTCGCAGATACGCAGTATTTT. It is translated as CASSQEGGVVVADTQYF.

The table lists this clone with a count of one. A junction end diverges from the germline sequence, so it may reflect a read error. The CDR3 protein is CASSVARDTQYF. The CDR3 nucleotides read TGTGCCAGCAGCGTAGCACGGGATACGCAGTATTTT. The chain joins TRBV7-2 to TRBJ2-3; no reliable D call. Looked up from germline, CDR1 is SGHTA and CDR2 is FQGNSA. The CDR3 is 12 residues long.

This clone was found once. This chain uses TRBV10-3 with TRBJ2-3; 10 positions match TRBD1. The CDR3 contains 15 residues. Losses at the gene ends were 7 bases for V and 5 bases for J; bases not matched to a gene: 9. The germline V gene encodes CDR1 ENHRY and CDR2 SYGVKD. CDR3 protein: CAITEGGTGVDTQYF. DNA for the CDR3: TGTGCCATCACCGAGGGCGGGACAGGGGTAGATACGCAGTATTTT.

The chain carries TRBV11-2 and TRBJ2-2; D is unresolved. The CDR3 contains 17 residues. Trimming removed 6 bases at V and 4 bases at J, with 21 bases between. Per germline, CDR1 SGHAT and CDR2 FQNNGV. CDR3 loop: CASRRIPEALGTGELFF. The DNA of the CDR3 is TGTGCCAGCAGGCGAATCCCTGAGGCGCTGGGCACCGGGGAGCTGTTTTTT.

The genes are TRBV6-1 and TRBJ2-7, with D unclear. This CDR3 region has 12 residues. Germline V CDR1 and CDR2: MNHNS, SASEGT. V was cut by 5 bases and J by 6 bases, with 11 bases left in between. The CDR3 DNA sequence: TGTGCCAGCAGTATAGGCCTTGGCGAGCAGTACTTC. Protein: CASSIGLGEQYF.

This chain joins TRBV6-5 and TRBJ2-5; 10 bases map to TRBD2. The CDR3 has 15 amino acids. Germline CDR1 reads MNHEY; CDR2 reads SVGAGI. With 2 bases clipped from V and 5 bases from J, the junction kept 5 bases outside the gene matches. The CDR3 sequence: CASSYDPGLAETQYF. The DNA of the CDR3 is TGTGCCAGCAGTTACGATCCGGGACTAGCGGAGACCCAGTACTTC.

This clone was observed a single time. The chain combines TRBV10-3 with TRBJ1-1; 8 bases line up with TRBD1. Germline assignment: CDR1 ENHRY and CDR2 SYGVKD. This CDR3 has 14 residues. V lost 3 bases, J lost 8 bases, and 8 bases stayed unmatched. The CDR3 sequence: CAISDTDREREAFF. The DNA for the CDR3 is TGTGCCATCAGTGATACGGACAGGGAGAGGGAAGCTTTCTTT.

This sequence joins TRBV2 and TRBJ1-1; 8 bases are a match to TRBD1. Germline-derived CDR1 and CDR2 are SNHLY and FYNNEI. J lost 0 bases, V lost 5 bases, and 2 bases had no gene match. The CDR3 has 14 residues. The CDR3 protein is CASSKQGVNTEAFF. The CDR3 DNA reads as TGTGCCAGCAGTAAACAGGGGGTGAACACTGAAGCTTTCTTT. Supplemented by reference TRBV2 and TRBJ1-1, the full variable domain reads EPEVTQTPSHQVTQMGQEVILRCVPISNHLYFYWYRQILGQKVEFLVSFYNNEISEKSEIFDDQFSVERPDGSNFTLKIRSTKLEDSAMYFCASSKQGVNTEAFFGQGTRLTVV.

As regards this clone: The same CDR3 can be traced to other DNA sequences in this sample. CDR3 protein: CASSYLGAEAFF. The CDR3 DNA reads as TGTGCCAGCAGTTACTTGGGGGCTGAAGCTTTCTTT. The chain has TRBV6-5 and TRBJ1-1, with D possibly matching TRBD1 (5 bases). CDR3 size: 12 residues. Trimming left V 1 base short and J 6 bases short, with 6 bases between. Germline CDR1 reads MNHEY; CDR2 reads SVGAGI.

The chain couples TRBV6-1 to TRBJ2-7; 8 bases are shared with TRBD2. Germline V lookup: CDR1 MNHNS, CDR2 SASEGT. Unmatched junction bases numbered 7, after V lost 7 bases and J lost 2 bases. This CDR3 region has 14 residues. The chain's CDR3 is CASTGTRGAYEQYF. In nucleotides, the CDR3 is TGTGCCAGCACCGGGACTAGAGGGGCCTACGAGCAGTACTTC.

V is TRBV18 and J is TRBJ2-7, with 7 bases lining up with TRBD1. Unmatched junction bases numbered 7, after V lost 3 bases and J lost 2 bases. The CDR3 is made up of 15 amino acids. Germline V gives CDR1 KGHSH, CDR2 LQKENI. The CDR3 DNA reads TGTGCCAGCTCACCGTCGACAGGGCCCCCCTACGAGCAGTACTTC. It yields the protein CASSPSTGPPYEQYF.

CDR3 loop: CASSRKLPGGHTEAFF. DNA for the CDR3: TGTGCCAGCAGTCGAAAACTACCAGGGGGACACACTGAAGCTTTCTTT. The rearrangement uses TRBV28 and TRBJ1-1, with 7 bases fitting TRBD1. The CDR3 sequence is 16 residues long. J was trimmed by 3 bases and V by 5 bases; bases with no gene match: 12. Germline lookup yields CDR1 MDHEN and CDR2 SYDVKM.

The chain employs TRBV4-1 and TRBJ2-7; D is possibly TRBD1 (5 bases). With 3 bases removed from V and 0 bases from J, the gap between germline ends came to 18 bases. The CDR3 loop spans 17 amino acids. Germline CDR1 reads MGHRA; CDR2 reads YSYEKL. The CDR3 spells CASSQTTRTFGSYEQYF. CDR3 nucleotide sequence: TGCGCCAGCAGCCAGACAACGCGGACATTTGGCTCCTACGAGCAGTACTTC.

This chain uses TRBV6-1 with TRBJ1-2, with D tentatively TRBD1 (5 bases). The CDR3 covers 15 residues. Trimming removed 6 bases at V and 8 bases at J, with 22 bases between. Germline-derived CDR1 and CDR2 are MNHNS and SASEGT. The CDR3, as DNA: TGTGCCAGCAGGGACACCGGGCGGAAGTCTGTAGGCTACACCTTC. Translating gives CASRDTGRKSVGYTF.

This clone showed up just once. This chain joins TRBV7-6 and TRBJ2-7, with D perhaps TRBD2 (6 bases). Trimming removed 4 bases from V and 3 bases from J, with 10 bases in between. The CDR3 length is 13 residues. Germline-derived CDR1 and CDR2 are SGHVS and FNYEAQ. CDR3 sequence (DNA): TGTGCCAGCAGCTACCAGGGAGGCTACGAGCAGTACTTC. This translates into CASSYQGGYEQYF.

DNA for the CDR3: TGTGCCAGTAGCCCGGCCCAGAACACCGGGGAGCTGTTTTTT. Encoded protein: CASSPAQNTGELFF. The chain joins TRBV19 to TRBJ2-2; D gene unclear. Germline V gene sequence: CDR1 LNHDA, CDR2 SQIVND (reference sequence). V dropped 6 bases and J dropped 1 base, with 9 bases sitting between them. The CDR3 consists of 14 residues.

The chain combines TRBV6-5 with TRBJ2-2; D remains ambiguous. The CDR3 runs 11 residues. With 8 bases removed from V and 6 bases from J, the gap between germline ends came to 7 bases. Germline CDR1 reads MNHEY; CDR2 reads SVGAGI. The chain's CDR3 is CASRVAGELFF. Here the CDR3 DNA reads TGTGCCAGCCGAGTTGCCGGGGAGCTGTTTTTT.

The genes are TRBV14 and TRBJ1-4; tentative D call: TRBD1 (5 bases). CDR1 is SGHDN and CDR2 is FVKESK in the germline V gene. V lost 4 bases, J lost 8 bases, and 17 bases lay in between. The CDR3 length is 15 residues. The CDR3 coding sequence is TGTGCCAGCAGCCCCGTCGGGCCGTCAGGGGAAAAACTGTTTTTT. The encoded protein is CASSPVGPSGEKLFF.

The J gene is TRBJ2-7, the V gene TRBV7-2; no clear D gene. CDR3 length equals 16 residues. Germline V lookup: CDR1 SGHTA, CDR2 FQGNSA. V dropped 4 bases and J dropped 0 bases, with 16 bases sitting between them. CDR3 region: CASSSSRTLSSYEQYF. The CDR3 DNA follows: TGTGCCAGCAGCTCCAGTCGGACGCTCAGCTCCTACGAGCAGTACTTC.

J is TRBJ1-5 and V is TRBV2; a possible D gene is TRBD1 (6 bases). The CDR3 is made up of 15 amino acids. V was cut by 5 bases and J by 2 bases, with 13 bases left in between. Germline CDR1 SNHLY, CDR2 FYNNEI. The CDR3 protein is CASSTEGGGNQPQHF. DNA of the CDR3: TGTGCCAGCAGTACCGAGGGGGGAGGCAATCAGCCCCAGCATTTT.